Below, 10 T cell receptor beta chains from the same sample are listed, as sequenced in a study of tumor-infiltrating lymphocytes in primary liver carcinoma. TCR beta cDNA was prepared out of 450 to 500 ng total RNA by means of a constant-region primer. Nested multiplex PCR, run for three rounds with slightly modified ARM-PCR, yielded TCR beta libraries. The first two PCR rounds used TRBV1-TRBV30 forward primers with a C-beta reverse primer, roughly 10 cycles each. In TCRdb, the multiplex PCR reads were re-called with MiXCR into one record per CDR3 protein. There are 60,000 or so distinct CDR3 sequences in the sample; less than 85% occur only once, and just over 55% lies in the top ten. From unsorted bulk tissue weighing about 20-32 mg, DNA and RNA were co-extracted. Specimen: liver tumor tissue from sampling region 2. Subset noted: tumor region T2, inferior pole. Every receptor here comes from a man aged 35 to 55 with primary liver carcinoma and hepatitis B virus infection.

On this clonotype: This sequence may be a read error, since a much larger clone differs from it by one base. The rearrangement uses TRBV30 and TRBJ1-5; a possible D gene is TRBD1 (5 bases). The CDR3 runs to 14 residues. Germline CDR1 is GTSNPN and CDR2 is SVGIG (reference sequence). CDR3 nucleotides: TGTGACTGGAGTGTGCAGGGTAGCAATCAGCCCCAGCATTTT. Protein product: CDWSVQGSNQPQHF.

A remark on this clonotype: A much larger clone differs from this one at a single base, so this may be a read error. The chain links TRBV28 to TRBJ1-6, with D possibly TRBD1 on 6 matching bases. The CDR3 totals 14 residues. The V gene lost 9 bases and the J gene lost 4 bases, with 13 bases spanning the gap. The V gene's germline CDR1 is MDHEN and CDR2 SYDVKM. The CDR3 DNA sequence: TGTGCCAGGAGCCCAACAGGGTATAATTCACCCCTCCACTTT. Its protein is CARSPTGYNSPLHF.

Comment on this clonotype: This CDR3 is missing its conserved last phenylalanine or tryptophan, likely due to a read error. This chain joins TRBV14 and TRBJ2-2, with 14 bases identical to TRBD2. CDR3 length: 22 residues. CDR1 is SGHDN, CDR2 FVKESK, per germline. DNA for the CDR3: TGTGCCAACAGCCCCCAAACCTGGCAGGGACTAGCGGGAGCCTCGAACACCGGGGAGCTGTTTTAT. It encodes CANSPQTWQGLAGASNTGELFY.

The chain joins TRBV12-3 or TRBV12-4 to TRBJ1-6; D perhaps matches TRBD1 (6 bases). This CDR3 is 13 amino acids long. Trimming took off 8 bases at V and 10 bases at J, with 15 bases between the two ends. The CDR3 protein is CASSNRDGSPLHF. DNA of the CDR3: TGTGCCAGCTCCAACAGGGACGGCTCACCCCTCCACTTT.

The table lists this clonotype with a count of one. A much larger clonotype is one base distant, so this may be a read error. The chain has TRBV5-1 and TRBJ2-1, with TRBD2 matching 11 bases. The trim removed 6 bases at V and 10 bases at J, leaving 12 bases unmatched. CDR3 size: 15 residues. Per the germline V gene, CDR1 is SGHRS and CDR2 is YFSETQ. DNA of the CDR3: TGCGCCAGCAACTTAACTAGCGGGAGCCGGGGGGAGCAGTTCTTC. This sequence encodes CASNLTSGSRGEQFF.

V gene TRBV6-6 combines with J gene TRBJ2-1; possible D gene TRBD1, 5 bases. The CDR3 covers 15 residues. Germline loops: CDR1 MNHNY, CDR2 SVGAGI (reference sequence). With 8 bases removed from V and 1 base from J, the gap between germline ends came to 15 bases. CDR3 DNA: TGTGCCAGCGGGGAAGGACACCCTTCCTACAATGAGCAGTTCTTC. The encoded protein is CASGEGHPSYNEQFF.

The V call is TRBV12-5, the J call TRBJ2-3; a weak D match, TRBD2 (5 bases). V lost 1 base and J lost 1, with 21 bases in between. The CDR3 has 19 residues. The germline V gene has CDR1 LGHNT and CDR2 FRNRAP. The CDR3 sequence: CASGLGGSPTIPGTDTQYF. DNA for the CDR3: TGTGCTAGTGGTTTGGGAGGGAGCCCGACTATCCCGGGCACAGATACGCAGTATTTT.

For this clonotype: The missing conserved phenylalanine or tryptophan at the end of this CDR3 makes a read error likely. V and J are TRBV4-3 and TRBJ2-7; a weak D match, TRBD2 (6 bases). V dropped 0 bases and J dropped 5 bases, with 17 bases sitting between them. In germline, CDR1 is LGHNA, CDR2 YSLEER. This CDR3 comprises 16 residues. CDR3 nucleotide sequence: TGCGCCAGCAGCCAAGATTTTGGGAGGACATCGGACGAGCAGTACTCC. It is translated as CASSQDFGRTSDEQYS.

The chain employs TRBV4-2 and TRBJ2-7; 11 bases map to TRBD2. With V trimmed by 1 base and J by 1 base, 6 bases remained unmatched. This CDR3 spans 17 amino acids. CDR1 LGHNA and CDR2 YNFKEQ come from the germline V gene. CDR3 loop: CASSQGLAGGWSYEQYF. DNA of the CDR3: TGTGCCAGCAGCCAAGGGCTAGCGGGAGGCTGGTCCTACGAGCAGTACTTC.

This clonotype was observed many times. The genes are TRBV6-2 or TRBV6-3 and TRBJ2-2; D is perhaps TRBD1 or TRBD2 (5 bases each). Germline CDR1 and CDR2: MNHEY and SVGEGT. Deletions cut 3 bases from V and 5 bases from J, with 16 bases between. The length of the CDR3 is 16 residues. CDR3 in amino acids: CASSYRRGRETGELFF. The CDR3 DNA is TGTGCCAGCAGTTATCGTCGAGGCAGGGAGACCGGGGAGCTGTTTTTT.